A single sample gave rise to the 27 T cell receptor beta chains below, sequenced in a study of blood T cell repertoires in COVID-19. Method: immunoSEQ multiplex PCR; TCRdb's copy keeps in-frame clones and lacks some. The sample has more than 70,000 clones, roughly 80% seen once. The sequenced sample was peripheral blood. The receptors come from a woman aged 80 or over with active or convalescent COVID-19.

The chain has TRBV6-2 or TRBV6-3 and TRBJ2-6; a possible D gene is TRBD2 (5 bases). Germline CDR1 and CDR2: MNHEY and SVGEGT. The CDR3 sequence is 15 residues long. The germline V and J ends were trimmed by 6 bases and 1 base, with 10 bases remaining between them. DNA for the CDR3: TGTGCCAGCAGCCCCGGCGGGTCTGGGGCCAACGTCCTGACTTTC. This sequence encodes CASSPGGSGANVLTF.

The V call is TRBV7-2, the J call TRBJ2-5; 7 bases line up with TRBD1. The ends lost 6 bases at V and 4 bases at J; junction bases unmatched: 14. The CDR3 sequence is 16 residues long. In germline, CDR1 is SGHTA, CDR2 FQGNSA. The CDR3 is CASSYQGQQGLETQYF. In DNA, the CDR3 is TGTGCCAGCAGTTACCAGGGACAGCAAGGTCTAGAGACCCAGTACTTC.

Notes on this clone: At one boundary the junction diverges from the germline segment, which might be a read error. CDR3 nucleotides: TGTGCCAGCAGAGAAGACAGGGGCACAGATACGCAGTATTTT. Translated: CASREDRGTDTQYF. The gene calls are TRBV2 and TRBJ2-3; TRBD1 agrees at 7 bases. The length of the CDR3 is 14 residues. CDR1 and CDR2 (germline): SNHLY, FYNNEI.

The chain links TRBV28 to TRBJ1-2, with TRBD1 matching 8 bases. CDR1 is MDHEN, CDR2 SYDVKM, per germline. The CDR3 runs to 16 residues. The V segment lost 6 bases and the J segment 5 bases; nucleotides outside the gene matches: 14. CDR3 loop: CASRGQGEGGIYGYTF. DNA of the CDR3: TGTGCCAGCAGAGGACAGGGCGAAGGGGGGATTTATGGCTACACCTTC.

This chain connects TRBV4-1 to TRBJ2-5, with 12 bases identical to TRBD2. The germline V gene encodes CDR1 MGHRA and CDR2 YSYEKL. The CDR3 length is 16 residues. V dropped 4 bases and J dropped 5; count of bases not matched to a gene: 8. The CDR3, as DNA: TGCGCCAGCAGCCGCCCGCTAGCGGGAGGGAGGGAGACCCAGTACTTC. Protein: CASSRPLAGGRETQYF.

This clone was seen a few times. This chain links TRBV28 with TRBJ1-3, with D possibly matching TRBD1 (5 bases). Germline CDR1 reads MDHEN; CDR2 reads SYDVKM. V lost 2 bases, J lost 3 bases, and 11 bases lay in between. The CDR3 is made up of 15 amino acids. The CDR3: CASSLARGGGNTIYF. CDR3 coding DNA: TGTGCCAGCAGTTTAGCCCGGGGGGGTGGAAACACCATATATTTT.

This chain uses TRBV11-2 with TRBJ1-6, with TRBD1 matching over 8 bases. Germline CDR1 SGHAT, CDR2 FQNNGV. The J segment lost 10 bases and the V segment lost 6 bases, leaving 11 bases of the junction unmatched. CDR3 length: 15 residues. The CDR3 loop reads CASRPSQGVYSPLHF. CDR3 sequence (DNA): TGTGCCAGCAGGCCATCACAGGGGGTTTACTCACCCCTCCACTTT.

V is TRBV6-6 and J is TRBJ1-3, with a weak D call TRBD1 (5 bases). The CDR3 runs 14 residues. V gave up 10 bases and J gave up 4 bases, with 17 bases separating them. Germline CDR1 reads MNHNY; CDR2 reads SVGAGI (reference sequence). The CDR3 DNA follows: TGTGCCACCAAAGCGGGGGGATACGGAAACACCATATATTTT. This gives the protein CATKAGGYGNTIYF.

The J gene is TRBJ2-6, the V gene TRBV5-1, with D tentatively TRBD2 (6 bases). Trimming left V 4 bases short and J 2 bases short, with 10 bases between. The CDR3 contains 15 residues. Germline CDR1 SGHRS, CDR2 YFSETQ. The CDR3 DNA follows: TGCGCCAGCAGCCCGCGGGACGCTGGGGCCAACGTCCTGACTTTC. Amino acid sequence: CASSPRDAGANVLTF. Complete variable domain (other parts from reference TRBV5-1 and TRBJ2-6): KAGVTQTPRYLIKTRGQQVTLSCSPISGHRSVSWYQQTPGQGLQFLFEYFSETQRNKGNFPGRFSGRQFSNSRSEMNVSTLELGDSALYLCASSPRDAGANVLTFGAGSRLTVL.

This clone was counted a single time. Written as DNA, the CDR3 is TGTGCCAGCCGGGGACTAGCGGGGGGGCCAGCCAATGAGCAGTTCTTC. Its protein product is CASRGLAGGPANEQFF. V usage is TRBV18 and J usage is TRBJ2-1; 16 positions agree with TRBD2. V was clipped by 8 bases and J by 6 bases; unmatched bases: 7. Germline V lookup: CDR1 KGHSH, CDR2 LQKENI. The CDR3 runs to 16 residues.

CDR3 region: CASRGAGHSPLHF. The CDR3 DNA sequence: TGCGCCAGCAGGGGCGCAGGCCATTCACCCCTCCACTTT. This chain joins TRBV5-1 and TRBJ1-6; D is unresolved. Germline V gives CDR1 SGHRS, CDR2 YFSETQ. The CDR3 runs 13 residues. Trimming shortened V by 5 bases and J by 8 bases, and 11 bases separated the two germline ends.

The chain couples TRBV30 to TRBJ1-2; maybe TRBD1 (5 bases). Germline V gives CDR1 GTSNPN, CDR2 SVGIG (reference sequence). Trimming removed 4 bases at V and 7 bases at J, with 25 bases between. This CDR3 has 16 amino acids. CDR3 in amino acids: CAWKHLAGGDLSGYTF. The CDR3 DNA sequence: TGTGCCTGGAAACACCTGGCGGGGGGGGACCTTAGTGGCTACACCTTC.

Only a few counts were recorded for this clone. The chain combines TRBV28 with TRBJ1-2; TRBD1 might be the D (6 bases). This CDR3 is built from 14 residues. The V end was cut by 2 bases, the J end by 7 bases, with 14 bases between. CDR1 is MDHEN, CDR2 SYDVKM, per germline. CDR3 sequence (DNA): TGTGCCAGCAGTTTAGGGCAGGGGCGTTTTGGCTACACCTTC. As protein: CASSLGQGRFGYTF.

As concerns this clone: In the same sample, other DNA sequences code for this CDR3. This chain connects TRBV7-2 to TRBJ2-2; unclear D gene. This CDR3 spans 12 amino acids. Germline CDR1 is SGHTA and CDR2 is FQGNSA. The V end lost 5 bases, the J end lost 3 bases, and 4 bases lay between the germline ends. CDR3 region: CASSPYTGELFF. Written as DNA, the CDR3 is TGTGCCAGCAGCCCTTACACCGGGGAGCTGTTTTTT.

J is TRBJ1-1 and V is TRBV28; TRBD1 is a possible D gene (5 bases). Trimming left V 5 bases short and J 6 bases short, with 19 bases between. This CDR3 contains 15 residues. Germline CDR1 reads MDHEN; CDR2 reads SYDVKM. The CDR3 bases are TGTGCCAGCAGTCCCAGGGCTCTGGAAACCCCTGAAGCTTTCTTT. Translating it yields CASSPRALETPEAFF.

This chain uses TRBV12-3 or TRBV12-4 with TRBJ1-2; D is unresolved. CDR3 length equals 12 residues. V lost 7 bases to trimming and J lost 9 bases, with 15 bases between them. This CDR3 reads CASTSPAGSYTF. In DNA, the CDR3 is TGTGCCAGCACCTCCCCCGCAGGCAGCTACACCTTC.

The rearrangement links TRBV5-4 to TRBJ2-1, with a possible D match to TRBD1 (5 bases). Germline assignment: CDR1 SGHNT and CDR2 YYREEE (reference sequence). The CDR3 consists of 16 residues. Deletions cut 0 bases from V and 4 bases from J, with 14 bases between. CDR3 loop: CASSLAVGAGYNEQFF. The CDR3 DNA sequence: TGTGCCAGCAGCTTGGCCGTAGGGGCCGGATACAATGAGCAGTTCTTC.

The rearrangement links TRBV18 to TRBJ2-3; 15 nucleotides align to TRBD2. The CDR3 length is 16 residues. In germline, CDR1 is KGHSH, CDR2 LQKENI. J gave up 5 bases and V 2 bases, and 2 bases lay outside the gene matches. CDR3 nucleotide sequence: TGTGCCAGCTCACCAGGACTAGCGGGAGGGAAAGATACGCAGTATTTT. Translating gives CASSPGLAGGKDTQYF.

This rearrangement joins TRBV6-2 or TRBV6-3 to TRBJ1-5; D perhaps matches TRBD1 (6 bases). Germline lookup yields CDR1 MNHEY and CDR2 SVGEGT. Trimming removed 5 bases at V and 5 bases at J, with 13 bases between. This CDR3 is 14 amino acids long. Here the CDR3 DNA reads TGTGCCAGCAGTATGGACAGCACATATCAGCCCCAGCATTTT. This encodes CASSMDSTYQPQHF.

There are a few counts of this clone. The chain recombines TRBV28 with TRBJ1-5; 8 bases fit TRBD1. The CDR3 runs 13 residues. Germline V gene lookup returns CDR1 MDHEN and CDR2 SYDVKM. After removal of 6 bases from V and 6 bases from J, the junction contained 4 bases not matched to a gene. CDR3 in amino acids: CASSPTGVQPQHF. The DNA of the CDR3 is TGTGCCAGCAGCCCGACAGGGGTTCAGCCCCAGCATTTT.

This clone was seen many times. V gene TRBV30 combines with J gene TRBJ1-6, with D unresolved. This CDR3 is built from 12 residues. Germline lookup yields CDR1 GTSNPN and CDR2 SVGIG (reference sequence). The V and J ends lost 4 bases and 9 bases respectively, with 10 bases between them. CDR3 loop: CAWTRTRSPLHF. Here the CDR3 DNA reads TGTGCCTGGACTCGGACTCGTTCACCCCTCCACTTT.

The V and J genes are TRBV6-5 and TRBJ1-2; the D is unclear. In germline, CDR1 is MNHEY, CDR2 SVGAGI. The CDR3 runs to 15 residues. The V end lost 5 bases, the J end lost 6 bases, and 19 bases lay between the germline ends. Written as DNA, the CDR3 is TGTGCCAGCAGTCCCGAGACGGGGAGGCCACATGGCTACACCTTC. Its protein product is CASSPETGRPHGYTF.

J is TRBJ2-1 and V is TRBV28; D perhaps matches TRBD1 (6 bases). The CDR3 is 13 residues long. The germline gives CDR1 MDHEN, CDR2 SYDVKM. V was shortened by 3 bases and J by 8 bases, with 11 bases between the two germline ends. The CDR3 sequence: CASSLEQGDEQFF. CDR3 coding DNA: TGTGCCAGCAGTTTGGAACAGGGCGATGAGCAGTTCTTC.

The CDR3 loop is CASSPRGGVDEAFF. In DNA, the CDR3 is TGTGCCAGCTCACCCCGGGGGGGGGTAGATGAAGCTTTCTTT. This rearrangement joins TRBV18 to TRBJ1-1; possible D gene TRBD1, 5 bases. The length of the CDR3 is 14 residues. Germline values: CDR1 KGHSH, CDR2 LQKENI. Trimming cost V 3 bases and J 7 bases, with 15 bases left between them.

The gene calls are TRBV30 and TRBJ1-2, with a possible D match to TRBD1 (6 bases). The CDR3 has 12 amino acids. Germline V gives CDR1 GTSNPN, CDR2 SVGIG (reference sequence). Trimming left V 3 bases short and J 7 bases short, with 12 bases between. CDR3 in amino acids: CAWSYSGVGYTF. For the CDR3, the DNA is TGTGCCTGGAGCTACTCAGGGGTTGGCTACACCTTC.

J is TRBJ1-5 and V is TRBV7-8; TRBD1 aligns across 9 bases. Germline V gene sequence: CDR1 SGHVS, CDR2 FQNEAQ. The length of the CDR3 is 15 residues. V trimming: 1 base; J trimming: 6 bases; junction bases outside the gene matches: 4. The CDR3 protein is CASSLEVTGGQPQHF. CDR3 coding DNA: TGTGCCAGCAGCTTAGAAGTGACAGGGGGTCAGCCCCAGCATTTT.

This sequence joins TRBV28 and TRBJ2-1; D may be TRBD1 (5 bases). The CDR3 covers 15 residues. Germline CDR1 is MDHEN and CDR2 is SYDVKM. The V end lost 6 bases, the J end lost 0 bases, and 12 bases lay between the germline ends. The CDR3 loop is CASRTASSSYNEQFF. The CDR3 DNA follows: TGTGCCAGCAGGACAGCCTCGAGCTCCTACAATGAGCAGTTCTTC.